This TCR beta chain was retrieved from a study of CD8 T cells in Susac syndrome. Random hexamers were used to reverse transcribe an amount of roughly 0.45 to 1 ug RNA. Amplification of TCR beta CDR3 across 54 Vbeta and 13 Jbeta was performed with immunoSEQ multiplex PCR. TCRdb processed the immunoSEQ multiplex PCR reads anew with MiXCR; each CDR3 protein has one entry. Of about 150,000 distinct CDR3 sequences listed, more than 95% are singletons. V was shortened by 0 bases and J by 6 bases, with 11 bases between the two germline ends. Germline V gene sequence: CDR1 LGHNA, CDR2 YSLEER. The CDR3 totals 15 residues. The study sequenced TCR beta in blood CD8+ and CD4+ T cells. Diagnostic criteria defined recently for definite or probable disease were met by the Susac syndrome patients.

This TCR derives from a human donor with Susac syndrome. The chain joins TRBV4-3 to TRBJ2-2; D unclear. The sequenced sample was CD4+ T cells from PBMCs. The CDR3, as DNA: TGCGCCAGCAGCCAAGATCGTATCCCAGCCGGGGAGCTGTTTTTT. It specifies CASSQDRIPAGELFF.